Presented here are 30 T cell receptor beta chains from one specimen sequenced in a study of blood T cell repertoires in COVID-19 (dated by TCRdb to the early 2020s). The library was generated by the immunoSEQ multiplex PCR assay. Entries here come from immuneACCESS through TCRdb and include only in-frame sequences with V and J called. Some clones fail to appear in such tables; in the studies checked, an unresolved V gene covers under half of the shortfall, and the cause of the remainder is unknown. This sample comprises about 200,000 clones, around four fifths of them detected only once. Jointly, the top ten make up roughly 8.2% of the sample. The sample was peripheral blood. Receptor source: a woman older than 75 with COVID-19, enrolled during active disease.

The chain recombines TRBV10-3 with TRBJ2-7; 8 bases agree with TRBD1. The germline CDR1 and CDR2 sequences are ENHRY and SYGVKD. The CDR3 sequence is 14 residues long. After removal of 6 bases from V and 2 bases from J, the junction contained 6 bases not matched to a gene. CDR3 amino acids: CAIRGQGATYEQYF. Here the CDR3 DNA reads TGTGCCATCAGAGGACAGGGTGCCACCTACGAGCAGTACTTC.

This clone was detected only a few times. The chain uses TRBV28 and TRBJ1-1, with TRBD1 as a possible D gene (5 bases). This CDR3 comprises 12 residues. In germline, CDR1 is MDHEN, CDR2 SYDVKM. The V end lost 4 bases, the J end lost 11 bases, and 14 bases lay between the germline ends. CDR3 sequence: CASSSSTVGAFF. The CDR3 nucleotides are TGTGCCAGCAGTTCGTCGACAGTGGGTGCTTTCTTT. Using reference TRBV28 and TRBJ1-1 for the parts outside the CDR3, the full variable domain is DVKVTQSSRYLVKRTGEKVFLECVQDMDHENMFWYRQDPGLGLRLIYFSYDVKMKEKGDIPEGYSVSREKKERFSLILESASTNQTSMYLCASSSSTVGAFFGQGTRLTVV.

This chain joins TRBV10-1 and TRBJ2-2; D ambiguous. Germline values: CDR1 WNHNN, CDR2 SYGVQD (reference sequence). The V end lost 4 bases, the J end lost 1 base, and 7 bases lay between the germline ends. The CDR3 totals 14 residues. The CDR3 region has the DNA TGCGCCAGCAGTGGAGGAAGGAACACCGGGGAGCTGTTTTTT. Residues: CASSGGRNTGELFF.

The genes are TRBV9 and TRBJ2-3; unclear D gene. This CDR3 is built from 15 residues. V lost 0 bases and J 3 bases, leaving 11 bases between the germline ends. The germline CDR1 and CDR2 sequences are SGDLS and YYNGEE. CDR3 in amino acids: CASSVAGGATDTQYF. The CDR3 nucleotides are TGTGCCAGCAGCGTAGCCGGCGGAGCGACAGATACGCAGTATTTT.

The chain couples TRBV11-3 to TRBJ2-1; tentative D call: TRBD1 (6 bases). Trimming left V 5 bases short and J 6 bases short, with 14 bases between. This CDR3 comprises 14 residues. Germline assignment: CDR1 SGHNT and CDR2 YENEEA. The CDR3 coding sequence is TGTGCCAGCAGCGGGGGCCCGTTCGGCAATGAGCAGTTCTTC. This gives the protein CASSGGPFGNEQFF.

The V call is TRBV6-5, the J call TRBJ1-1, with D unresolved. Trimming took 7 bases from V and 2 from J, leaving 17 bases between them. Germline values: CDR1 MNHEY, CDR2 SVGAGI. This CDR3 spans 15 amino acids. For the CDR3, the DNA is TGTGCCAGCACCCGAAGCGGGATTGGTAACACTGAAGCTTTCTTT. Translated, it gives CASTRSGIGNTEAFF.

This chain connects TRBV19 to TRBJ1-1; 8 bases agree with TRBD1. The length of the CDR3 is 18 residues. V was pared by 6 bases and J by 1 base, with 16 bases of the junction left unmatched. Germline V gene data show CDR1 as LNHDA and CDR2 as SQIVND (reference sequence). The CDR3 DNA is TGTGCCAGTAGCCCTATAGTTTGGGGGACAGGACCGAACACTGAAGCTTTCTTT. Residues: CASSPIVWGTGPNTEAFF. Drawing the rest from reference TRBV19 and TRBJ1-1, the complete variable domain is DGGITQSPKYLFRKEGQNVTLSCEQNLNHDAMYWYRQDPGQGLRLIYYSQIVNDFQKGDIAEGYSVSREKKESFPLTVTSAQKNPTAFYLCASSPIVWGTGPNTEAFFGQGTRLTVV.

This chain joins TRBV27 and TRBJ2-3; D not resolved. V lost 6 bases and J lost 1, with 8 bases in between. CDR3 length equals 13 residues. Germline V gene sequence: CDR1 MNHEY, CDR2 SMNVEV (reference sequence). DNA for the CDR3: TGTGCCAGCAGCTACGAAGGCACAGATACGCAGTATTTT. Protein product: CASSYEGTDTQYF.

The chain combines TRBV12-5 with TRBJ1-2; the D gene is possibly TRBD1 (5 bases). Between the trimmed V and J ends, which lost 0 bases and 0 bases, there was a span of 17 bases. Germline V gene sequence: CDR1 LGHNT, CDR2 FRNRAP. The CDR3 consists of 18 residues. The CDR3 sequence: CASGLVRVGVAANYGYTF. CDR3 in DNA: TGTGCTAGTGGTTTGGTACGTGTAGGGGTCGCGGCTAACTATGGCTACACCTTC.

The V call is TRBV7-2, the J call TRBJ2-7; no definite D call. CDR1 is SGHTA and CDR2 is FQGNSA in the germline V gene. The CDR3 length is 13 residues. V lost 5 bases, J lost 3 bases, and 11 bases lay in between. Here the CDR3 reads CASSLGRVYEQYF. In DNA form, the CDR3 reads TGTGCCAGCAGCCTTGGTCGGGTCTACGAGCAGTACTTC.

Only one count was recorded for this clone. The V call is TRBV27, the J call TRBJ1-4; the match to TRBD1 covers 7 bases. Germline values: CDR1 MNHEY, CDR2 SMNVEV (reference sequence). Losses at the gene ends were 7 bases for V and 4 bases for J; bases not matched to a gene: 15. The CDR3 is 17 amino acids. The CDR3 region is CASNRRTGPFVNEKLFF. CDR3 DNA: TGTGCCAGCAATCGTCGGACAGGCCCTTTTGTTAATGAAAAACTGTTTTTT.

The rearrangement uses TRBV7-9 and TRBJ2-7; D is possibly TRBD1 (6 bases). The germline V gene encodes CDR1 SEHNR and CDR2 FQNEAQ (reference sequence). CDR3 size: 13 residues. V was shortened by 3 bases and J by 3 bases, with 9 bases between the two germline ends. The CDR3, as DNA: TGTGCCAGCAGCTTCGCAGGGGACTACGAGCAGTACTTC. This codes for CASSFAGDYEQYF. Full variable domain (remainder filled in from reference TRBV7-9 and TRBJ2-7): DTGVSQNPRHKITKRGQNVTFRCDPISEHNRLYWYRQTLGQGPEFLTYFQNEAQLEKSRLLSDRFSAERPKGSFSTLEIQRTEQGDSAMYLCASSFAGDYEQYFGPGTRLTVT.

This chain connects TRBV6-6 to TRBJ1-1; D remains unclear. The CDR3 is 12 residues long. Trimming pared 6 bases from V and 1 base from J, leaving 6 bases between. Per germline, CDR1 MNHNY and CDR2 SVGAGI (reference sequence). CDR3 amino acids: CASRGGNTEAFF. The DNA for the CDR3 is TGTGCCAGCAGAGGAGGGAACACTGAAGCTTTCTTT.

V gene TRBV11-2 combines with J gene TRBJ2-4, with D perhaps TRBD2 (5 bases). The CDR3 spans 15 residues. With 0 bases removed from V and 8 bases from J, the gap between germline ends came to 14 bases. Germline V gives CDR1 SGHAT, CDR2 FQNNGV. CDR3 nucleotide sequence: TGTGCCAGCAGCTTAGACTTGAGGGATGTGCACATTCAGTACTTC. Protein product: CASSLDLRDVHIQYF.

This clone is a singleton in its sample. CDR3 in amino acids: CAISESSGEHEQFF. DNA of the CDR3: TGTGCCATCAGTGAGTCGAGCGGAGAGCATGAGCAGTTCTTC. This chain uses TRBV10-3 with TRBJ2-1; TRBD2 is a possible D gene (5 bases). V was clipped by 0 bases and J by 8 bases, with 11 bases between them. Germline V CDR1 and CDR2: ENHRY, SYGVKD. The CDR3 loop spans 14 amino acids.

This clone was seen only once. CDR3: CASSYSRLAGTYEQYF. As DNA, the CDR3 is TGTGCCAGCAGTTACTCGAGACTAGCGGGGACCTACGAGCAGTACTTC. This chain uses TRBV6-6 with TRBJ2-7, with 11 nucleotides matching TRBD2. The CDR3 runs 16 residues. Germline assignment: CDR1 MNHNY and CDR2 SVGAGI (reference sequence). The J segment lost 2 bases and the V segment lost 0 bases, leaving 3 bases of the junction unmatched.

The chain has TRBV5-6 and TRBJ1-2; 8 nucleotides line up with TRBD1. The CDR3 totals 14 residues. The V gene end was trimmed by 4 bases and the J gene end by 4 bases; junction bases not matched to a gene: 6. Germline-derived CDR1 and CDR2 are SGHDT and YYEEEE. CDR3 DNA: TGTGCCAGCAGCATATACAGGGGGACCTATGGCTACACCTTC. Its protein is CASSIYRGTYGYTF.

Notes on this clone: Its ends do not fully match the called genes, so a read error is possible. The chain uses TRBV7-7 and TRBJ2-2; D might be TRBD2 (5 bases). The CDR3 is 16 residues long. CDR1 and CDR2 (germline): SSHAT, FNYEAQ (reference sequence). CDR3 in DNA: TGTGCTAGCAGCCCCAACCCGGTCCCGGCGGGCGGGGAGCTGTTTTTT. Translating it yields CASSPNPVPAGGELFF.

J is TRBJ1-1 and V is TRBV27, with 9 bases aligning to TRBD1. The V segment lost 2 bases and the J segment 4 bases; nucleotides outside the gene matches: 14. The CDR3 loop spans 18 amino acids. The germline V gene has CDR1 MNHEY and CDR2 SMNVEV (reference sequence). This CDR3 reads CASSLGLGYRGQSTEAFF. The CDR3 DNA reads as TGTGCCAGCAGTTTAGGGTTAGGGTACAGGGGGCAGAGCACTGAAGCTTTCTTT.

This rearrangement joins TRBV7-2 to TRBJ2-1, with 9 bases fitting TRBD2. V lost 2 bases, J lost 6 bases, and 5 bases stayed unmatched. The germline CDR1 and CDR2 sequences are SGHTA and FQGNSA. The CDR3 runs 15 residues. CDR3 sequence: CASSLRGTSSNEQFF. CDR3 DNA: TGTGCCAGCAGCTTACGGGGGACTAGCAGCAATGAGCAGTTCTTC.

The rearrangement uses TRBV7-3 and TRBJ2-1; tentatively, D is TRBD1 (6 bases). Per germline, CDR1 SGHTA and CDR2 FQGTGA. Deletions cut 5 bases from V and 3 bases from J, with 14 bases between. The CDR3 covers 15 residues. The DNA of the CDR3 is TGTGCCAGCAGCAAGTCACAGGGCCTCTACAATGAGCAGTTCTTC. As protein: CASSKSQGLYNEQFF. Complete variable domain (other parts from reference TRBV7-3 and TRBJ2-1): GAGVSQTPSNKVTEKGKYVELRCDPISGHTALYWYRQSLGQGPEFLIYFQGTGAADDSGLPNDRFFAVRPEGSVSTLKIQRTERGDSAVYLCASSKSQGLYNEQFFGPGTRLTVL.

This rearrangement joins TRBV5-6 to TRBJ2-5, with TRBD1 as a possible D gene (6 bases). In germline, CDR1 is SGHDT, CDR2 YYEEEE. The CDR3 has 14 amino acids. V lost 2 bases to trimming and J lost 7 bases, with 15 bases between them. CDR3 in DNA: TGTGCCAGCAGCTTAGGGGGTGGGTATGTGACCCAGTACTTC. Its protein product is CASSLGGGYVTQYF. The full variable domain, with the rest looked up from reference TRBV5-6 and TRBJ2-5, is DAGVTQSPTHLIKTRGQQVTLRCSPKSGHDTVSWYQQALGQGPQFIFQYYEEEERQRGNFPDRFSGHQFPNYSSELNVNALLLGDSALYLCASSLGGGYVTQYFGPGTRLLVL.

The CDR3 bases are TGTGCCAGCAGCTTACAGGGCCCGGCGGGTGAAAAACTGTTTTTT. It is translated as CASSLQGPAGEKLFF. This chain uses TRBV5-4 with TRBJ1-4, with D possibly being TRBD1 (6 bases). Looked up from germline, CDR1 is SGHNT and CDR2 is YYREEE (reference sequence). This CDR3 has 15 amino acids. V lost 2 bases to trimming and J lost 7 bases, with 15 bases between them. The complete variable domain, with remaining parts taken from reference TRBV5-4 and TRBJ1-4, reads ETGVTQSPTHLIKTRGQQVTLRCSSQSGHNTVSWYQQALGQGPQFIFQYYREEENGRGNFPPRFSGLQFPNYSSELNVNALELDDSALYLCASSLQGPAGEKLFFGSGTQLSVL.

This chain uses TRBV9 with TRBJ1-3; no clear D. The CDR3 spans 18 residues. V was clipped by 0 bases and J by 0 bases, with 16 bases between them. The V gene's germline CDR1 is SGDLS and CDR2 YYNGEE. Written as DNA, the CDR3 is TGTGCCAGCAGCGTAGGATTAACAGCCCTTACCTCTGGAAACACCATATATTTT. As protein: CASSVGLTALTSGNTIYF.

The V gene is TRBV5-1, the J gene TRBJ1-2, with a tentative D call TRBD1 (5 bases). In germline, CDR1 is SGHRS, CDR2 YFSETQ. CDR3 length: 15 amino acids. The V gene lost 0 bases and the J gene lost 9 bases, with 18 bases spanning the gap. Here the CDR3 reads CASSLEDGPKGSYTF. The CDR3 region has the DNA TGCGCCAGCAGCTTGGAAGACGGCCCGAAGGGGAGCTACACCTTC.

This clone appeared once. J is TRBJ1-1 and V is TRBV5-1; tentatively, D is TRBD1 (5 bases). The CDR3 extends over 15 amino acids. The germline V gene encodes CDR1 SGHRS and CDR2 YFSETQ. Trimming stripped 0 bases from V and 2 bases from J, with 11 bases between. CDR3 residues: CASSLEIGVNTEAFF. The CDR3 bases are TGCGCCAGCAGCTTGGAGATAGGGGTAAACACTGAAGCTTTCTTT.

The chain combines TRBV7-2 with TRBJ1-6; no clear D. The CDR3 loop spans 17 amino acids. Trimming stripped 3 bases from V and 7 bases from J, with 19 bases between. Germline V gives CDR1 SGHTA, CDR2 FQGNSA. CDR3 in amino acids: CASSFSRGFPPNSPLHF. CDR3 DNA: TGTGCCAGCAGCTTCTCTCGAGGGTTCCCACCAAATTCACCCCTCCACTTT.

This clone showed up just a few times. The chain has TRBV6-5 and TRBJ1-1; D not resolved. This CDR3 is built from 12 residues. V lost 8 bases, J lost 6 bases, and 13 bases lay in between. The germline CDR1 and CDR2 sequences are MNHEY and SVGAGI. The CDR3 spells CASLDLGAEAFF. Here the CDR3 DNA reads TGTGCCAGCCTCGACCTCGGGGCTGAAGCTTTCTTT.

In this sample, this clone turned up once. V usage is TRBV6-5 and J usage is TRBJ1-2; D gene unclear. The germline V gene encodes CDR1 MNHEY and CDR2 SVGAGI. The V and J ends lost 0 bases and 4 bases respectively, with 6 bases between them. This CDR3 comprises 13 residues. The CDR3 reads CASSYSISYGYTF. Written as DNA, the CDR3 is TGTGCCAGCAGTTACTCAATCAGCTATGGCTACACCTTC.

The rearrangement links TRBV15 to TRBJ1-5, with a tentative D call TRBD1 (6 bases). With 0 bases removed from V and 2 bases from J, the gap between germline ends came to 14 bases. There are 17 residues in the CDR3. The germline V gene encodes CDR1 LNHNV and CDR2 YYDKDF (reference sequence). The CDR3 DNA reads TGTGCCACCAGCAGAGATCGCGGGGGCGGACGCAATCAGCCCCAGCATTTT. It encodes CATSRDRGGGRNQPQHF.